This T cell receptor beta chain was sequenced for a study of OX40 agonist ivuxolimab in advanced cancers. Looking at the study overall: The dose-escalation group included hepatocellular carcinoma, melanoma, renal cell carcinoma and head and neck cancer.

The table came from immunoSEQ multiplex PCR; TCRdb's copy has only in-frame clones and leaves some out. Of 20,000 to 25,000 clones listed, about 85% are singletons. Germline V gene lookup returns CDR1 SEHNR and CDR2 FQNEAQ (reference sequence). The length of the CDR3 is 12 residues. V was trimmed by 1 base and J by 7 bases, leaving 6 bases between them. Overall study results and limits: Partial responders dosed at 0.1-3.0 mg/kg displayed clonal expansion ranking among the lowest. Certain nonresponding patients likewise had low normalized T-cell clonal expansion.

Notes on this clone: Its target is unknown.

This sequence originates from an adult with an advanced solid tumor such as melanoma, head and neck, liver or kidney cancer. Source: CD4+ or CD8+ T cells sorted from blood, taken in a trial of the OX40 agonist ivuxolimab. The V gene is TRBV7-9, the J gene TRBJ2-3, with no clear D. CDR3 residues: CASSLEQYTQYF. The CDR3 DNA reads TGTGCCAGCAGCTTAGAACAGTATACGCAGTATTTT.